This T cell receptor (beta chain) was found in a study of cytomegalovirus exposure and HLA in healthy donors. Whole-study results and caveats: Later analysis showed most CMV-associated TCR beta chains appearing HLA-restricted. CMV serostatus was the sole immune exposure data available.

Use of 60 Vbeta and 13 Jbeta primers characterized the PCR. Authors' analysis steps: Per a later analysis, the number of unique TCR beta chains was about 80 million, of which 9 million to 14 million were shared. Sequencing used immunoSEQ multiplex PCR; TCRdb keeps in-frame clones, though not all of them. V and J calls and clone size are copied from that table; D and trimming were computed from the DNA. This table lists 130,000 or so clones. Concerning this clone itself: Its antigen is undetermined.

V was pared by 5 bases and J by 0 bases, with 7 bases of the junction left unmatched. The germline CDR1 and CDR2 sequences are SGHNT and YENEEA. The CDR3 spans 16 residues. The chain employs TRBV11-3 and TRBJ1-3; 7 nucleotides match TRBD1. Sequencing was done on a sample of PBMCs. The clonotype originates from a woman aged 18-29 years in good health and CMV-seronegative. The CDR3 loop reads CASSPGQPNSGNTIYF. The CDR3, as DNA: TGTGCCAGCAGCCCGGGACAGCCTAACTCTGGAAACACCATATATTTT.